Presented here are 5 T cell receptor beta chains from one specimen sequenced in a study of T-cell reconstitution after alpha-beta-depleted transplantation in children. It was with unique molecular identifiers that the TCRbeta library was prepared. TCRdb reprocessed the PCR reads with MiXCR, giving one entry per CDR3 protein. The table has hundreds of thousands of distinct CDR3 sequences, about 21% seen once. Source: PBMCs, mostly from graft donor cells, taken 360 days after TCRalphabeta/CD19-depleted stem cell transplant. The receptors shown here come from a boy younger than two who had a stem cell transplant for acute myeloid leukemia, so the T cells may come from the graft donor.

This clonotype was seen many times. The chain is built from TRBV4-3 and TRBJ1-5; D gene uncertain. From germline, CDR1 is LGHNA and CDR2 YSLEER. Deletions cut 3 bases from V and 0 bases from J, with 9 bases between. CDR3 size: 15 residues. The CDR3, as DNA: TGCGCCAGCAGCCACGCCAGGAATAGCAATCAGCCCCAGCATTTT. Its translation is CASSHARNSNQPQHF.

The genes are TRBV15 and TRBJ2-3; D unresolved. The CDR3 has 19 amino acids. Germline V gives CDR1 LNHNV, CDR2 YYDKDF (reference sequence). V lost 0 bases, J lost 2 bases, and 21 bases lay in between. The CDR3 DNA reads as TGTGCCACCAGCAGAGATCCCCGCCCTAAGCAGTTTACCACAGATACGCAGTATTTT. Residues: CATSRDPRPKQFTTDTQYF.

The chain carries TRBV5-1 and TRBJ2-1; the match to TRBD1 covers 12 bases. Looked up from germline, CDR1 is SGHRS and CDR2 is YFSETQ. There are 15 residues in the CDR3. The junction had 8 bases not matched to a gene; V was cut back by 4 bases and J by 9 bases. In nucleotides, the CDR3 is TGCGCCAGCAGCGCGGGACAGGGGGCGGGAGTTGAGCAGTTCTTC. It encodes CASSAGQGAGVEQFF.

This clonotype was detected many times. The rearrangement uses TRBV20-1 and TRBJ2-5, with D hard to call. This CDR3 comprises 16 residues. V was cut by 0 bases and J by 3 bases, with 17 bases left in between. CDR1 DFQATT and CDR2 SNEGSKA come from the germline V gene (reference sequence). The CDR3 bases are TGCAGTGCTAGAGATCTGAGGCAGAGCCCTAAAGAGACCCAGTACTTC. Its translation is CSARDLRQSPKETQYF.

The CDR3 here is CASSDHQGPGTGELFF. CDR3 DNA sequence: TGTGCCAGCAGCGACCACCAGGGCCCCGGCACCGGGGAGCTGTTTTTT. The chain recombines TRBV2 with TRBJ2-2, with D possibly matching TRBD1 (5 bases). The CDR3 covers 16 residues. Germline V CDR1 and CDR2: SNHLY, FYNNEI. The germline V and J ends were trimmed by 6 bases and 4 bases, with 18 bases remaining between them.